The 27 T cell receptor beta chains listed next were all sequenced from one sample in a study of T cells in tumors after PD-1 blockade. Clones were sequenced by immunoSEQ multiplex PCR, and TCRdb holds only the in-frame ones, with some missing. The sample includes approximately 47,000 clones, roughly 80% of them seen just once. Sequenced material: PBMCs, taken before anti-PD-1 therapy. The receptors here all came from a human donor with advanced basal cell or squamous cell carcinoma (not recorded which).

V is TRBV28 and J is TRBJ2-5; TRBD2 agrees at 9 bases. The CDR3 consists of 18 residues. J gave up 3 bases and V 6 bases, and 17 bases lay outside the gene matches. Germline CDR1 MDHEN, CDR2 SYDVKM. The CDR3 sequence: CASSPQGLAGTREETQYF. The CDR3 coding sequence is TGTGCCAGCAGCCCCCAGGGGCTAGCGGGAACCCGGGAAGAGACCCAGTACTTC.

The chain combines TRBV6-5 with TRBJ2-7; possibly TRBD1 for D (5 bases). The V end lost 8 bases, the J end lost 4 bases, and 21 bases lay between the germline ends. The length of the CDR3 is 15 residues. Looked up from germline, CDR1 is MNHEY and CDR2 is SVGAGI. The CDR3 DNA sequence: TGTGCCAGCTCTCCATTAACAGGACCTACATACGAGCAGTACTTC. It is translated as CASSPLTGPTYEQYF.

This clone is a singleton in its sample. This same CDR3 is encoded by further DNA sequences in the sample. J is TRBJ1-2 and V is TRBV5-1; weak D call: TRBD1 (5 bases). Trimming removed 0 bases from V and 4 bases from J, with 10 bases in between. In germline, CDR1 is SGHRS, CDR2 YFSETQ. The CDR3 contains 14 residues. The CDR3 nucleotides read TGCGCCAGCAGCTTGGACGGGGGTGCCTATGGCTACACCTTC. It translates to CASSLDGGAYGYTF.

By share, this clone counts as medium-sized. The chain joins TRBV24-1 to TRBJ2-7; 9 bases are shared with TRBD1. Germline values: CDR1 KGHDR, CDR2 SFDVKD. V gave up 5 bases and J gave up 2 bases; unmatched junction bases: 3. The CDR3 runs to 14 residues. The CDR3 DNA sequence: TGTGCCACCAGTGCTGGGACAGGGCCCTACGAGCAGTACTTC. It is translated as CATSAGTGPYEQYF.

The chain is built from TRBV7-9 and TRBJ2-5, with D unclear. V lost 2 bases and J 5 bases, leaving 9 bases between the germline ends. Germline V gene sequence: CDR1 SEHNR, CDR2 FQNEAQ (reference sequence). This CDR3 comprises 13 residues. CDR3 in amino acids: CASSLWVGETQYF. Written as DNA, the CDR3 is TGTGCCAGCAGCTTATGGGTCGGGGAGACCCAGTACTTC.

This chain joins TRBV6-5 and TRBJ2-2, with no clear D. Germline V lookup: CDR1 MNHEY, CDR2 SVGAGI. The CDR3 is made up of 14 amino acids. The V gene lost 4 bases and the J gene lost 5 bases, with 11 bases spanning the gap. This CDR3 reads CASSSGLLTGELFF. The CDR3 DNA follows: TGTGCCAGCAGTTCGGGCCTCCTGACCGGGGAGCTGTTTTTT.

The CDR3 is CASTPPGLAGVETQYF. The DNA of the CDR3 is TGTGCCAGCACCCCCCCGGGACTAGCGGGAGTAGAGACCCAGTACTTC. The genes are TRBV7-2 and TRBJ2-5, with 14 bases matching TRBD2. The V gene's germline CDR1 is SGHTA and CDR2 FQGNSA. Germline trimming cut 7 bases from V and 4 bases from J; bases unmatched to any gene: 8. CDR3 length: 16 amino acids.

The rearrangement joins TRBV6-7 to TRBJ2-5, with 7 bases that match TRBD2. TRBV6-7 falls under the ORF class, with uncertain function. This CDR3 spans 15 amino acids. With 5 bases clipped from V and 2 bases from J, the junction kept 8 bases outside the gene matches. The CDR3 region has the DNA TGTGCCAGCAGTAGCGATCCGGGACTACAAGAGACCCAGTACTTC. Translating gives CASSSDPGLQETQYF.

This clone was seen more than once but under ten times. The rearrangement joins TRBV5-5 to TRBJ1-2; D not certain. This CDR3 comprises 14 residues. Germline CDR1 is SGHKS and CDR2 is YYEKEE (reference sequence). With 4 bases removed from V and 3 bases from J, the gap between germline ends came to 13 bases. The CDR3, as DNA: TGTGCCAGCAGCCCCGGACCTACCGACTATGGCTACACCTTC. Its translation is CASSPGPTDYGYTF.

The chain employs TRBV12-5 and TRBJ1-6, with TRBD1 matching over 9 bases. J gave up 5 bases and V 4 bases, and 0 bases lay outside the gene matches. Looked up from germline, CDR1 is LGHNT and CDR2 is FRNRAP. The CDR3 contains 14 residues. CDR3 in amino acids: CASGWDRDNSPLHF. In DNA form, the CDR3 reads TGTGCTAGTGGTTGGGACAGGGATAATTCACCCCTCCACTTT.

Here the CDR3 reads CASSSRTGANSPLHF. The CDR3 DNA reads as TGTGCCAGCAGCTCCCGGACAGGGGCAAATTCACCCCTCCACTTT. The V and J genes are TRBV7-6 and TRBJ1-6, with 9 bases fitting TRBD1. There are 15 residues in the CDR3. CDR1 SGHVS and CDR2 FNYEAQ come from the germline V gene. The ends lost 4 bases at V and 7 bases at J; junction bases unmatched: 5.

This clone was seen a handful of times. The gene calls are TRBV2 and TRBJ2-3, with a tentative D call TRBD1 (6 bases). There are 13 residues in the CDR3. Trimming took off 7 bases at V and 2 bases at J, with 10 bases between the two ends. Germline CDR1 is SNHLY and CDR2 is FYNNEI. CDR3 sequence: CASKGDFTDTQYF. CDR3 coding DNA: TGTGCCAGCAAGGGGGATTTCACAGATACGCAGTATTTT.

The chain combines TRBV20-1 with TRBJ1-1; D is uncertain. The ends were cut back, 6 bases at V and 3 bases at J, with 8 bases in the middle. CDR3 length: 11 amino acids. Germline V gene data show CDR1 as DFQATT and CDR2 as SNEGSKA (reference sequence). The CDR3 protein is CSAWGYTEAFF. For the CDR3, the DNA is TGCAGTGCATGGGGATACACTGAAGCTTTCTTT.

The V gene is TRBV5-1, the J gene TRBJ1-2, with TRBD1 matching 8 bases. CDR1 is SGHRS and CDR2 is YFSETQ in the germline V gene. CDR3 length equals 15 residues. Germline trimming cut 4 bases from V and 6 bases from J; bases unmatched to any gene: 11. This CDR3 is CASSPPDRAVHGYTF. The CDR3, as DNA: TGCGCCAGCAGCCCCCCGGACAGGGCTGTCCATGGCTACACCTTC.

There are a few counts of this clone. The chain employs TRBV5-1 and TRBJ1-1, with D unclear. Looked up from germline, CDR1 is SGHRS and CDR2 is YFSETQ. This CDR3 contains 14 residues. V lost 5 bases and J lost 0, with 11 bases in between. The CDR3 nucleotides are TGCGCCAGCAGGGGATTTCTCATGAACACTGAAGCTTTCTTT. Translation: CASRGFLMNTEAFF.

The chain has TRBV3-1 (or the pseudogene TRBV3-2) and TRBJ1-1; D uncertain. Between the trimmed V and J ends, which lost 4 bases and 1 base, there was a span of 7 bases. Looked up from germline, CDR1 is LGHDT and CDR2 is YNNKEL (reference sequence). This CDR3 contains 13 residues. This CDR3 is CASSPSGNTEAFF. In DNA form, the CDR3 reads TGTGCCAGCAGCCCTAGCGGGAACACTGAAGCTTTCTTT.

The CDR3: CASSDQASGGAWSRAGELFF. The CDR3 DNA sequence: TGTGCCAGCAGTGATCAGGCTAGCGGGGGGGCCTGGTCTCGAGCCGGGGAGCTGTTTTTT. V gene TRBV2 combines with J gene TRBJ2-2; 12 bases are a match to TRBD2. The CDR3 spans 20 residues. With V trimmed by 3 bases and J by 6 bases, 17 bases remained unmatched. CDR1 and CDR2 (germline): SNHLY, FYNNEI.

This chain connects TRBV19 to TRBJ2-1, with 11 bases that match TRBD2. J was trimmed by 1 base and V by 5 bases; bases with no gene match: 10. CDR3 size: 18 residues. Germline CDR1 reads LNHDA; CDR2 reads SQIVND (reference sequence). The CDR3 loop is CASSYTSGGAGSYNEQFF. For the CDR3, the DNA is TGTGCCAGTAGTTATACTAGCGGGGGTGCCGGTTCCTACAATGAGCAGTTCTTC.

The rearrangement joins TRBV28 to TRBJ2-7; D perhaps matches TRBD1 (5 bases). The CDR3 has 14 residues. The ends were cut back, 7 bases at V and 3 bases at J, with 16 bases in the middle. The germline CDR1 and CDR2 sequences are MDHEN and SYDVKM. CDR3 DNA: TGTGCCAGCACCTCCGACAGAACCTACTACGAGCAGTACTTC. Its translation is CASTSDRTYYEQYF.

V is TRBV5-5 and J is TRBJ2-3; the match to TRBD2 covers 10 bases. Germline CDR1 is SGHKS and CDR2 is YYEKEE (reference sequence). The CDR3 consists of 16 residues. Losses at the gene ends were 0 bases for V and 2 bases for J; bases not matched to a gene: 3. CDR3 sequence: CASSLVAGGFTDTQYF. CDR3 nucleotide sequence: TGTGCCAGCAGCTTGGTAGCGGGAGGCTTCACAGATACGCAGTATTTT.

CDR3 sequence: CASSLSSRSTDTQYF. The DNA of the CDR3 is TGTGCCAGCAGCTTGTCTTCCAGAAGCACAGATACGCAGTATTTT. V and J are TRBV5-4 and TRBJ2-3; D unclear. The CDR3 is 15 amino acids. Germline CDR1 reads SGHNT; CDR2 reads YYREEE (reference sequence). Trimming cost V 1 base and J 0 bases, with 9 bases left between them.

This clone appeared a few times. The rearrangement links TRBV28 to TRBJ2-5; 10 bases line up with TRBD2. Germline-derived CDR1 and CDR2 are MDHEN and SYDVKM. This CDR3 has 15 residues. V dropped 6 bases and J dropped 0; count of bases not matched to a gene: 4. The CDR3 bases are TGTGCCAGCAGCCTAGCGGGGGAGAACCAAGAGACCCAGTACTTC. It specifies CASSLAGENQETQYF.

The chain is built from TRBV24-1 and TRBJ2-5; TRBD1 aligns across 11 bases. The CDR3 consists of 16 residues. Unmatched junction bases numbered 4, after V lost 4 bases and J lost 1 base. The germline V gene has CDR1 KGHDR and CDR2 SFDVKD. DNA of the CDR3: TGTGCCACCAGTGACCCCGGGACAGGGGGCCAAGAGACCCAGTACTTC. Translated: CATSDPGTGGQETQYF.

This clone was observed once. CDR3 coding DNA: TGTGCCAGCAGTCCAAAATCTAGCGCAGAGTACAATGAGCAGTTCTTC. Its translation is CASSPKSSAEYNEQFF. The chain links TRBV4-2 to TRBJ2-1; tentatively, D is TRBD2 (6 bases). The CDR3 is made up of 16 amino acids. V lost 6 bases and J lost 4, with 19 bases in between. CDR1 and CDR2 from the germline V gene are LGHNA and YNFKEQ.

The chain joins TRBV4-1 to TRBJ2-3; the D call may be TRBD1 or TRBD2 (7 bases each). This CDR3 has 16 residues. Deletions cut 1 base from V and 4 bases from J, with 15 bases between. Per germline, CDR1 MGHRA and CDR2 YSYEKL. CDR3 sequence (DNA): TGCGCCAGCAGCCAAGCACAGGGGAGGGGGGCAGATACGCAGTATTTT. Amino acids: CASSQAQGRGADTQYF.

The J gene is TRBJ2-1, the V gene TRBV1; the table calls TRBD2, which could not be checked here. TRBV1 is classified as a pseudogene. This CDR3 has 17 amino acids. The DNA for the CDR3 is TGCACCAGCACCCTTTCCTTAAACGGGACTCATTACAATGAGCAGTTCTTC. It codes for CTSTLSLNGTHYNEQFF.

This chain uses TRBV6-5 with TRBJ2-1, with D perhaps matching TRBD1 (5 bases). Trimming took off 0 bases at V and 5 bases at J, with 14 bases between the two ends. This CDR3 has 16 amino acids. CDR1 and CDR2 (germline): MNHEY, SVGAGI. The CDR3 DNA reads as TGTGCCAGCAGTTACTCGTGGGGCCAAGGAGACAATGAGCAGTTCTTC. This gives the protein CASSYSWGQGDNEQFF.